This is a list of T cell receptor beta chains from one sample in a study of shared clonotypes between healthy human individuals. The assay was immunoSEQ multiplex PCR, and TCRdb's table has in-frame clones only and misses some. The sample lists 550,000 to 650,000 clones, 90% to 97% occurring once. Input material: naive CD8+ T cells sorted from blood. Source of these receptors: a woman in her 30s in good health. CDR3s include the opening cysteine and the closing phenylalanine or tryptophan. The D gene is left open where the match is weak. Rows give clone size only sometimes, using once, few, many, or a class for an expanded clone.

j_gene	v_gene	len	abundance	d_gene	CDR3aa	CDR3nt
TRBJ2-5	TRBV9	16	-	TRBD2	CASSPQLAGLQETQYF	TGTGCCAGCAGCCCCCAACTAGCGGGGCTACAAGAGACCCAGTACTTC
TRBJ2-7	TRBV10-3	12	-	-	CAISGQTYEQYF	TGTGCCATCAGTGGACAGACCTACGAGCAGTACTTC
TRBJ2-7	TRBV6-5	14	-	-	CASSPAARVYEQYF	TGTGCCAGCAGTCCCGCCGCGAGGGTTTACGAGCAGTACTTC
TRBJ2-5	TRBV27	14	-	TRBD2	CASRLAGGPETQYF	TGTGCCAGCCGCCTAGCGGGAGGGCCGGAGACCCAGTACTTC
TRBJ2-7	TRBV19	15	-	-	CASSPGQTPDYEQYF	TGTGCCAGTAGTCCAGGACAAACTCCTGACTACGAGCAGTACTTC
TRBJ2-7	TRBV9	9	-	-	CARGYEQYF	TGTGCCAGGGGTTACGAGCAGTACTTC
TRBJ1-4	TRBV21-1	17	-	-	CASSPHFYREMDEKLFF	TGTGCCAGCAGCCCTCACTTTTACCGGGAAATGGATGAAAAACTGTTTTTT
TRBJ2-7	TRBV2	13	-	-	CASSDPGEYEQYF	TGTGCCAGCAGTGACCCCGGGGAGTACGAGCAGTACTTC
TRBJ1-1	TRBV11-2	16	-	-	CASSSNPETVNTEAFF	TGTGCCAGCAGCTCAAACCCGGAGACGGTGAACACTGAAGCTTTCTTT
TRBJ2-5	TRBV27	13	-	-	CASSLPSLETQYF	TGTGCCAGCAGTTTACCTAGCTTGGAGACCCAGTACTTC
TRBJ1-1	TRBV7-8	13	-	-	CASSLGVGTEAFF	TGTGCCAGCAGCTTAGGGGTGGGGACTGAAGCTTTCTTT
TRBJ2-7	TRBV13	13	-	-	CASSASFSGEQYF	TGTGCCAGCAGCGCCTCTTTCTCTGGGGAGCAGTACTTC
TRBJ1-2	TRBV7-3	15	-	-	CASSLTGERNYGYTF	TGTGCCAGCAGCTTAACGGGGGAGAGGAACTATGGCTACACCTTC
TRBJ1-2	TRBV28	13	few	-	CASSPRANYGYTF	TGTGCCAGCAGCCCCAGGGCCAACTATGGCTACACCTTC
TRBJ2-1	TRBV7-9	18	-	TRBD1	CASSLGTGYGSSYNEQFF	TGTGCCAGCAGCTTAGGGACAGGGTACGGGAGCTCCTACAATGAGCAGTTCTTC